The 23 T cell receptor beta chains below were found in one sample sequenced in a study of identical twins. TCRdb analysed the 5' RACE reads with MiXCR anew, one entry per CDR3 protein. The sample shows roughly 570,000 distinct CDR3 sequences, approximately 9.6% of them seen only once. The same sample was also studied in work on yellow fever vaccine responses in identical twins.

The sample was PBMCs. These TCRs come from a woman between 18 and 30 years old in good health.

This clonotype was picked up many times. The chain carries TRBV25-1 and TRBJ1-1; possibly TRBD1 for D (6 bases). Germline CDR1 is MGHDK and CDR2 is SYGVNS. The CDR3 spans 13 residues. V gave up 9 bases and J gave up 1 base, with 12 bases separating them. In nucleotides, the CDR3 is TGTGCCAGTAAACCACAGGGGAACACTGAAGCTTTCTTT. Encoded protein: CASKPQGNTEAFF.

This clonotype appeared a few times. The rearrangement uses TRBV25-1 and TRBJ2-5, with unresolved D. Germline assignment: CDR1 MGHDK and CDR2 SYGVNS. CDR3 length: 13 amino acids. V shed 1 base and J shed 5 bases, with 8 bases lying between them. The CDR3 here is CASSEWVVETQYF. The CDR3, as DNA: TGTGCCAGCAGTGAATGGGTGGTTGAGACCCAGTACTTC.

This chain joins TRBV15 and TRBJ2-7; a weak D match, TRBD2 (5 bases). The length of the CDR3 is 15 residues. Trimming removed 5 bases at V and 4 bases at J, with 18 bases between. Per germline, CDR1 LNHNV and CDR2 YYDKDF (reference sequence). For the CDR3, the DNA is TGTGCCACCAGCCCCCCCGGGGAACTCTCATACGAGCAGTACTTC. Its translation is CATSPPGELSYEQYF.

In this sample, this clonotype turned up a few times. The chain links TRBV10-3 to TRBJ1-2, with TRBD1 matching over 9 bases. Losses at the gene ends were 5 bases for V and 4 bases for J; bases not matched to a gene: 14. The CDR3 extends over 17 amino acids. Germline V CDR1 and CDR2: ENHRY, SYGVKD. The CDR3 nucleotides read TGTGCCATCAGTTATGGACAGGGGTATTCCGGCGGCTATGGCTACACCTTC. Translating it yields CAISYGQGYSGGYGYTF.

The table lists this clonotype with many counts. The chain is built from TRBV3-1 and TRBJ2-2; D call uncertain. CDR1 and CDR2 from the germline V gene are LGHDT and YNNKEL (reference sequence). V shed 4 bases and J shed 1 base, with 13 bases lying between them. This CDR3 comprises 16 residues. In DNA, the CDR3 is TGTGCCAGCAGCCTTGGCCTGGGCGGGAACACCGGGGAGCTGTTTTTT. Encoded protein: CASSLGLGGNTGELFF.

CDR3 region: CATSRGSGGSSSYNEQFF. CDR3 sequence (DNA): TGTGCCACCAGCAGGGGTAGCGGGGGGTCAAGCTCCTACAATGAGCAGTTCTTC. The gene calls are TRBV15 and TRBJ2-1, with 10 bases matching TRBD2. V gave up 3 bases and J gave up 0 bases; unmatched junction bases: 8. This CDR3 has 18 amino acids. CDR1 and CDR2 from the germline V gene are LNHNV and YYDKDF (reference sequence).

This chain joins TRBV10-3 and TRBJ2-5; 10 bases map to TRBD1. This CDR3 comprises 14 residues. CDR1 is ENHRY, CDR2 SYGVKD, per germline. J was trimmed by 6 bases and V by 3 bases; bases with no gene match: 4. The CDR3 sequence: CAISERQGAKTQYF. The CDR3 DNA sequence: TGTGCCATCAGTGAACGACAGGGGGCGAAGACCCAGTACTTC.

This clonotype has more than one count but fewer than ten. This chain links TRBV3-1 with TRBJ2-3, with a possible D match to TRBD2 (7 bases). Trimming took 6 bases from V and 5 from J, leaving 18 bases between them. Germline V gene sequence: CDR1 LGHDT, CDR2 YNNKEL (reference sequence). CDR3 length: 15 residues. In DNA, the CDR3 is TGTGCCAGCAGTCCGAGAGGGGGGGACGGAGATACGCAGTATTTT. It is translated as CASSPRGGDGDTQYF.

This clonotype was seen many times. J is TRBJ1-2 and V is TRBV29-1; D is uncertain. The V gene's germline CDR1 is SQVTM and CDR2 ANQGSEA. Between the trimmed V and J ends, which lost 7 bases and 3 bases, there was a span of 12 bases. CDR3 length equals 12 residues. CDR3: CSALEVDYGYTF. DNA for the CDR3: TGCAGCGCCCTTGAGGTGGACTATGGCTACACCTTC.

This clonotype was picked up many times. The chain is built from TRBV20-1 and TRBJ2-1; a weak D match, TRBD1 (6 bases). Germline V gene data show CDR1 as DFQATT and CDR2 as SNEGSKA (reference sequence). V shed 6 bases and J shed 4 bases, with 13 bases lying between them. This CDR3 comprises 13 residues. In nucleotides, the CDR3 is TGCAGTGCCCCTAGACAGGTGTACAATGAGCAGTTCTTC. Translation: CSAPRQVYNEQFF.

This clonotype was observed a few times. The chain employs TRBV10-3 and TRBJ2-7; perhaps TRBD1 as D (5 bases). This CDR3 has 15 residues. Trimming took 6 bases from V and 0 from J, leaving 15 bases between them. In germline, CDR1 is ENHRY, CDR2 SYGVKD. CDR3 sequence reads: CAISKGEASSYEQYF. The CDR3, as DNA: TGTGCCATCAGCAAAGGGGAAGCTAGCTCCTACGAGCAGTACTTC.

CDR3 in DNA: TGTGCCAGCAGCTTTTACCGGGACAGAAGCAATCAGCCCCAGCATTTT. Encoded protein: CASSFYRDRSNQPQHF. The chain employs TRBV5-4 and TRBJ1-5; 7 bases are a match to TRBD1. Germline V lookup: CDR1 SGHNT, CDR2 YYREEE (reference sequence). Unmatched junction bases numbered 6, after V lost 2 bases and J lost 1 base. The CDR3 loop spans 16 amino acids.

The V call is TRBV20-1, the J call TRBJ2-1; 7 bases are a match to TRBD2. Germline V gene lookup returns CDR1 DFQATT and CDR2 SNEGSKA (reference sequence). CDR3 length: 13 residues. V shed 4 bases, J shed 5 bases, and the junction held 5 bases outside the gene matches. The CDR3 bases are TGCAGTGCTATAACGGGGGGAGACAATGAGCAGTTCTTC. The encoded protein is CSAITGGDNEQFF.

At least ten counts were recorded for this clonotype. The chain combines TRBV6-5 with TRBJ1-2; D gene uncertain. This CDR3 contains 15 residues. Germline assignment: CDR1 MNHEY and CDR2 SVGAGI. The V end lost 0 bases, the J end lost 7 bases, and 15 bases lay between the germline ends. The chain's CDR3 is CASSYSARMMGGYTF. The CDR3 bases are TGTGCCAGCAGTTACTCCGCCAGAATGATGGGTGGCTACACCTTC.

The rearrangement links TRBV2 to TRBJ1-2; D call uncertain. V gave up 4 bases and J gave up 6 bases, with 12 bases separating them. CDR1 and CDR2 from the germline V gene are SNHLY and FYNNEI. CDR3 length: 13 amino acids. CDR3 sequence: CASSVGVKDGYTF. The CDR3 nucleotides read TGTGCCAGCAGTGTGGGAGTTAAGGATGGCTACACCTTC. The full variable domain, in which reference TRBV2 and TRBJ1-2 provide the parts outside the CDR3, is EPEVTQTPSHQVTQMGQEVILRCVPISNHLYFYWYRQILGQKVEFLVSFYNNEISEKSEIFDDQFSVERPDGSNFTLKIRSTKLEDSAMYFCASSVGVKDGYTFGSGTRLTVV.

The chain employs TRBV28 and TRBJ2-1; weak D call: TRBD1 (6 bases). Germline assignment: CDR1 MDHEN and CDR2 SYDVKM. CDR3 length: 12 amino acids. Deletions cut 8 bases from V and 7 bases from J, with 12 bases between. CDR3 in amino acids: CASEQGINEQFF. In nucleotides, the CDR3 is TGTGCCAGCGAACAGGGTATAAATGAGCAGTTCTTC.

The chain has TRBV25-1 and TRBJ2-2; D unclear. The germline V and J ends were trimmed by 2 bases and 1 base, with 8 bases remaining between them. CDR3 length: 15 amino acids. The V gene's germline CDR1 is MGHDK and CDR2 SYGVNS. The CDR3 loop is CASSELTLNTGELFF. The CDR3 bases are TGTGCCAGCAGTGAACTTACACTGAACACCGGGGAGCTGTTTTTT.

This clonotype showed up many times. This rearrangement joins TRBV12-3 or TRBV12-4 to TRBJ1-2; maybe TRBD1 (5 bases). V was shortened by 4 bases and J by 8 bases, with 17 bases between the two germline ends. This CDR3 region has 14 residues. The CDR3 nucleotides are TGTGCCAGCAGTTCGGCGGGACTCCAGCAAGGCTACACCTTC. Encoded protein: CASSSAGLQQGYTF.

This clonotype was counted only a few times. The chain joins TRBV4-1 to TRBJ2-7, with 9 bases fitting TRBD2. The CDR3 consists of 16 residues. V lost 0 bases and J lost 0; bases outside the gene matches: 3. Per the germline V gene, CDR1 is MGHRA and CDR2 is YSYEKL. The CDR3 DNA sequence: TGCGCCAGCAGCCAAGAACTAGCGGGTCTCTCCTACGAGCAGTACTTC. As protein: CASSQELAGLSYEQYF.

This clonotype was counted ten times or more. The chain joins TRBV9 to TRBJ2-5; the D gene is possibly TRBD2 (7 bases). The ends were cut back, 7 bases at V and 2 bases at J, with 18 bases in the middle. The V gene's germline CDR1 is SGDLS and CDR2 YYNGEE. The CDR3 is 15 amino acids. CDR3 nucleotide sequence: TGTGCCAGCGGGGGGGCGGCTACTCCACAAGAGACCCAGTACTTC. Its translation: CASGGAATPQETQYF.

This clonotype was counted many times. Here the CDR3 DNA reads TGTGCCAGCAGTTTTGAGGGTAGACCTGGGGCCAACGTCCTGACTTTC. Encoded protein: CASSFEGRPGANVLTF. V is TRBV27 and J is TRBJ2-6; D may be TRBD2 (5 bases). V lost 3 bases to trimming and J lost 2 bases, with 11 bases between them. Germline CDR1 MNHEY, CDR2 SMNVEV (reference sequence). The CDR3 has 16 residues.

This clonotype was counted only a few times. DNA of the CDR3: TGCGCCAGCAGCTCTCAGAACATCCCCTACGAGCAGTACTTC. Protein product: CASSSQNIPYEQYF. The chain joins TRBV10-2 to TRBJ2-7, with unresolved D. There are 14 residues in the CDR3. Deletions cut 6 bases from V and 2 bases from J, with 14 bases between. The germline CDR1 and CDR2 sequences are WSHSY and SAAADI.

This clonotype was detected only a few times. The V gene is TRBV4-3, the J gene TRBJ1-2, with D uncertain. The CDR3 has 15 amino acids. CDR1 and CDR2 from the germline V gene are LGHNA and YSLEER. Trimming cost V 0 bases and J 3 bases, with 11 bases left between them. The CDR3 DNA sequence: TGCGCCAGCAGCCAAGATCTGGTCGCGGACTATGGCTACACCTTC. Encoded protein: CASSQDLVADYGYTF.